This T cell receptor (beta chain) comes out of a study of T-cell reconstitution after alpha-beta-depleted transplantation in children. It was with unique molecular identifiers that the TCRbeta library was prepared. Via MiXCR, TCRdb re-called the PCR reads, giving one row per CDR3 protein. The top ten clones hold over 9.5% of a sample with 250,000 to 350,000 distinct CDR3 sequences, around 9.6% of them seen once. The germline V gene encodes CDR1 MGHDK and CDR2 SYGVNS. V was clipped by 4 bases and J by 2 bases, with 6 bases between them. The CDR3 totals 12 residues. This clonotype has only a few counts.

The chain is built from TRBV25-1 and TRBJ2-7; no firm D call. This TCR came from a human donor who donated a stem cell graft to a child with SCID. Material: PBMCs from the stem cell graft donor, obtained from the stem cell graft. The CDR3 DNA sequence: TGTGCCAGCAGTGGACGGCCCTACGAGCAGTACTTC. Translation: CASSGRPYEQYF.